The 31 T cell receptor beta chains in this list originate from one sample, sequenced in a study of blood T cell repertoires in COVID-19. Sequencing was performed with immunoSEQ multiplex PCR; in TCRdb, only in-frame clones are kept and a portion is missing. The table has approximately 490,000 clones, approximately 90% seen once; the top ten hold around 7.9%. The sequenced sample was PBMCs or T cells enriched from blood (not recorded which). These receptor sequences come from a woman aged 55-70 years who had recovered from COVID-19.

This clone was seen a handful of times. J is TRBJ2-3 and V is TRBV3-1 (or the pseudogene TRBV3-2); maybe TRBD1 (6 bases). The CDR3 length is 12 residues. The germline V gene has CDR1 LGHDT and CDR2 YNNKEL (reference sequence). The V end was cut by 4 bases, the J end by 5 bases, with 7 bases between. CDR3 bases: TGTGCCAGCAGCCCCAGGGGAGATACGCAGTATTTT. Translation: CASSPRGDTQYF.

The CDR3 DNA follows: TGTGCCACAACTACAGGGGGGATAGGCTACACCTTC. Protein sequence: CATTTGGIGYTF. The V and J genes are TRBV15 and TRBJ1-2, with 8 bases identical to TRBD1. Trimming removed 9 bases from V and 8 bases from J; junction bases left unmatched: 8. The CDR3 covers 12 residues. The germline CDR1 and CDR2 sequences are LNHNV and YYDKDF (reference sequence).

The V and J genes are TRBV25-1 and TRBJ2-7; D is undetermined. CDR3 length equals 13 residues. The germline gives CDR1 MGHDK, CDR2 SYGVNS. Trimming pared 3 bases from V and 1 base from J, leaving 7 bases between. CDR3 loop: CASSEAASYEQYV. The CDR3 DNA sequence: TGTGCCAGCAGTGAGGCGGCTTCCTACGAGCAGTACGTC.

The gene calls are TRBV5-1 and TRBJ2-5; 11 nucleotides match TRBD2. The ends lost 4 bases at V and 0 bases at J; junction bases unmatched: 5. The CDR3 is 16 residues long. Germline CDR1 reads SGHRS; CDR2 reads YFSETQ. CDR3 DNA sequence: TGCGCCAGCAGCCCGGGACTAGCGGCATACCAAGAGACCCAGTACTTC. It specifies CASSPGLAAYQETQYF.

The chain links TRBV24-1 to TRBJ1-2; D remains ambiguous. Germline CDR1 is KGHDR and CDR2 is SFDVKD. This CDR3 is 15 amino acids long. Trimming stripped 1 base from V and 1 base from J, with 9 bases between. CDR3 nucleotide sequence: TGTGCCACCAGTGATTTTCGCACTTTTAACTATGGCTACACCTTC. Translating gives CATSDFRTFNYGYTF.

CDR3 sequence reads: CASRGGTGSSYEQYF. The CDR3 DNA reads TGCGCCAGCAGGGGAGGCACAGGAAGCTCCTACGAGCAGTACTTC. This chain uses TRBV5-1 with TRBJ2-7; D may be TRBD2 (6 bases). Germline lookup yields CDR1 SGHRS and CDR2 YFSETQ. This CDR3 has 15 residues. The V and J ends lost 5 bases and 0 bases respectively, with 15 bases between them.

This clone has a count of ten or more. The rearrangement joins TRBV27 to TRBJ1-5; unclear D gene. V was pared by 2 bases and J by 7 bases, with 12 bases between. Germline V CDR1 and CDR2: MNHEY, SMNVEV (reference sequence). This CDR3 is built from 14 residues. The CDR3 DNA reads TGTGCCAGCAGTTTAGGAGGGTACCGCCAGCCCCAGCATTTT. This encodes CASSLGGYRQPQHF.

The chain is built from TRBV19 and TRBJ2-5, with 11 bases that match TRBD1. Losses at the gene ends were 6 bases for V and 4 bases for J; bases not matched to a gene: 13. Germline V CDR1 and CDR2: LNHDA, SQIVND (reference sequence). The CDR3 has 17 amino acids. CDR3 sequence (DNA): TGTGCCAGTAGGAGAGTCACGGGACAGGGGGGTCTAGAGACCCAGTACTTC. Its protein product is CASRRVTGQGGLETQYF.

The rearrangement uses TRBV2 and TRBJ2-7, with a weak D call TRBD1 (6 bases). CDR1 and CDR2 (germline): SNHLY, FYNNEI. V was trimmed by 1 base and J by 3 bases, leaving 10 bases between them. The CDR3 covers 14 residues. CDR3 nucleotides: TGTGCCAGCAGTGAAGACACAGGGCGCTACGAGCAGTACTTC. This translates into CASSEDTGRYEQYF.

Points on this clone: Other DNA sequences in this specimen translate into the identical CDR3. The chain is built from TRBV24-1 and TRBJ1-5; no clear D. The CDR3 spans 13 residues. The germline V gene has CDR1 KGHDR and CDR2 SFDVKD. V was pared by 1 base and J by 6 bases, with 6 bases between. This CDR3 reads CATSDFSGQPQHF. The CDR3 DNA follows: TGTGCCACCAGTGATTTTAGCGGTCAGCCCCAGCATTTT.

The chain uses TRBV6-5 and TRBJ1-2, with 7 positions matching TRBD1. The length of the CDR3 is 12 residues. From germline, CDR1 is MNHEY and CDR2 SVGAGI. V dropped 6 bases and J dropped 4; count of bases not matched to a gene: 2. CDR3 nucleotide sequence: TGTGCCAGCAGGGGACAGAGCTATGGCTACACCTTC. This translates into CASRGQSYGYTF.

The gene calls are TRBV3-1 (or the pseudogene TRBV3-2) and TRBJ2-5; no definite D call. The V end lost 0 bases, the J end lost 2 bases, and 10 bases lay between the germline ends. CDR3 length: 15 residues. Germline V gene data show CDR1 as LGHDT and CDR2 as YNNKEL (reference sequence). CDR3 nucleotides: TGTGCCAGCAGCCAAGACCCGACATATCAAGAGACCCAGTACTTC. Its translation: CASSQDPTYQETQYF.

The J gene is TRBJ2-3, the V gene TRBV24-1; the match to TRBD1 covers 7 bases. V shed 4 bases, J shed 6 bases, and the junction held 12 bases outside the gene matches. The CDR3 has 16 residues. Germline V gene lookup returns CDR1 KGHDR and CDR2 SFDVKD. The DNA for the CDR3 is TGTGCCACCAGTGAATTACGACAGGGTAGTGGGGATACGCAGTATTTT. This sequence encodes CATSELRQGSGDTQYF.

The rearrangement uses TRBV11-3 and TRBJ1-2; no clear D gene. Between the trimmed V and J ends, which lost 5 bases and 4 bases, there was a span of 17 bases. This CDR3 region has 15 residues. Germline lookup yields CDR1 SGHNT and CDR2 YENEEA. The CDR3 DNA follows: TGTGCCAGCAGCCCCCATCCTGCGGTTAGCTATGGCTACACCTTC. Translated: CASSPHPAVSYGYTF.

About this clone: The sample has other DNA sequences that encode this CDR3 too. The rearrangement uses TRBV28 and TRBJ1-2; 7 bases agree with TRBD1. Germline loops: CDR1 MDHEN, CDR2 SYDVKM. Germline trimming cut 5 bases from V and 4 bases from J; bases unmatched to any gene: 4. The length of the CDR3 is 13 residues. CDR3 DNA: TGTGCCAGCAGTCCGACAGGGCCCTATGGCTACACCTTC. This gives the protein CASSPTGPYGYTF.

The chain links TRBV13 to TRBJ2-7; 8 bases are a match to TRBD1. The CDR3 has 14 amino acids. CDR1 and CDR2 (germline): PRHDT, FYEKMQ (reference sequence). With V trimmed by 1 base and J by 4 bases, 3 bases remained unmatched. The CDR3 sequence: CASSLVGQEYEQYF. CDR3 nucleotides: TGTGCCAGCAGCTTAGTGGGACAGGAGTACGAGCAGTACTTC.

The gene calls are TRBV7-8 and TRBJ2-1; D is ambiguous. V lost 5 bases and J lost 9, with 17 bases in between. The CDR3 is made up of 14 amino acids. Looked up from germline, CDR1 is SGHVS and CDR2 is FQNEAQ. As DNA, the CDR3 is TGTGCCAGCAGCGCGGTAGGTGGTGTTGTTGAGCAGTTCTTC. As protein: CASSAVGGVVEQFF.

This chain connects TRBV30 to TRBJ1-2, with 9 bases identical to TRBD1. V lost 0 bases and J lost 6; bases outside the gene matches: 5. Germline V gene sequence: CDR1 GTSNPN, CDR2 SVGIG (reference sequence). CDR3 length: 14 residues. CDR3 nucleotide sequence: TGTGCCTGGAGTGTAACAGGGGGCGGGGATGGCTACACCTTC. Translating it yields CAWSVTGGGDGYTF.

The V and J genes are TRBV19 and TRBJ1-2; no firm D call. V was trimmed by 4 bases and J by 3 bases, leaving 9 bases between them. This CDR3 region has 13 residues. Germline V gene data show CDR1 as LNHDA and CDR2 as SQIVND (reference sequence). Here the CDR3 reads CASSSDGYYGYTF. The CDR3 nucleotides are TGTGCCAGTAGTAGCGACGGGTACTATGGCTACACCTTC.

The gene calls are TRBV12-5 and TRBJ2-2; 10 bases are shared with TRBD1. CDR3 length: 19 residues. Germline CDR1 reads LGHNT; CDR2 reads FRNRAP. V shed 1 base, J shed 3 bases, and the junction held 11 bases outside the gene matches. The CDR3 loop reads CASGLEFGLGTGDTGELFF. CDR3 DNA: TGTGCTAGTGGTTTGGAGTTCGGGTTGGGGACAGGGGACACCGGGGAGCTGTTTTTT.

The chain employs TRBV28 and TRBJ1-5; 7 bases align to TRBD1. This CDR3 region has 15 residues. Germline V gives CDR1 MDHEN, CDR2 SYDVKM. Germline trimming cut 3 bases from V and 5 bases from J; bases unmatched to any gene: 7. The CDR3 DNA reads as TGTGCCAGCAGTTTGGGGGGACAGAGACATCAGCCCCAGCATTTT. Translated: CASSLGGQRHQPQHF.

The rearrangement joins TRBV24-1 to TRBJ2-2, with D unclear. This CDR3 is 14 amino acids long. The V gene lost 0 bases and the J gene lost 5 bases, with 6 bases spanning the gap. CDR1 and CDR2 (germline): KGHDR, SFDVKD. As DNA, the CDR3 is TGTGCCACCAGTGATTTGTACCGGACCGGGGAGCTGTTTTTT. Protein product: CATSDLYRTGELFF.

The chain recombines TRBV2 with TRBJ2-1, with a possible D match to TRBD2 (6 bases). This CDR3 is 15 amino acids long. Germline V gives CDR1 SNHLY, CDR2 FYNNEI. Trimming removed 4 bases at V and 7 bases at J, with 17 bases between. The CDR3: CASSASGLGGNEQFF. The CDR3 DNA follows: TGTGCCAGCAGTGCCTCGGGACTCGGGGGTAATGAGCAGTTCTTC.

The chain has TRBV5-4 and TRBJ2-4, with 7 bases aligning to TRBD1. In germline, CDR1 is SGHNT, CDR2 YYREEE (reference sequence). Germline trimming cut 4 bases from V and 2 bases from J; bases unmatched to any gene: 3. CDR3 length: 14 amino acids. The CDR3 sequence is CASSMGQTKNIQYF. In DNA, the CDR3 is TGTGCCAGCAGCATGGGACAGACCAAAAACATTCAGTACTTC.

This chain uses TRBV18 with TRBJ1-1; D call uncertain. The CDR3 has 13 amino acids. Trimming cost V 6 bases and J 3 bases, with 11 bases left between them. Germline CDR1 and CDR2: KGHSH and LQKENI. The CDR3 bases are TGTGCCAGCTCGGTGGGGAGGGACACTGAAGCTTTCTTT. Protein product: CASSVGRDTEAFF.

The V gene is TRBV27, the J gene TRBJ1-1; 12 bases fit TRBD1. The V gene's germline CDR1 is MNHEY and CDR2 SMNVEV (reference sequence). The CDR3 has 12 residues. J lost 10 bases, V lost 10 bases, and 7 bases had no gene match. CDR3 protein: CATSRDRGRAFF. In DNA form, the CDR3 reads TGTGCCACGTCCCGGGACAGGGGGCGAGCTTTCTTT.

This sequence joins TRBV14 and TRBJ1-2, with 7 positions matching TRBD1. After removal of 4 bases from V and 4 bases from J, the junction contained 6 bases not matched to a gene. CDR1 is SGHDN and CDR2 is FVKESK in the germline V gene. The CDR3 contains 14 residues. The CDR3 region is CASSPNDRAYGYTF. The CDR3 coding sequence is TGTGCCAGCAGCCCAAACGACAGGGCCTATGGCTACACCTTC.

The rearrangement joins TRBV7-7 to TRBJ2-5; 11 positions agree with TRBD1. This CDR3 comprises 16 residues. Germline assignment: CDR1 SSHAT and CDR2 FNYEAQ (reference sequence). V was pared by 5 bases and J by 1 base, with 6 bases of the junction left unmatched. CDR3 DNA: TGTGCCAGCAGCCGATGGACAGGGGGCACCCAAGAGACCCAGTACTTC. Its protein is CASSRWTGGTQETQYF.

The CDR3 coding sequence is TGTGCCAGCATCGGGACAGGGAGTAATTCACCCCTCCACTTT. The encoded protein is CASIGTGSNSPLHF. The chain recombines TRBV6-5 with TRBJ1-6, with 9 nucleotides matching TRBD1. Germline assignment: CDR1 MNHEY and CDR2 SVGAGI. The CDR3 has 14 residues. With 7 bases clipped from V and 6 bases from J, the junction kept 4 bases outside the gene matches.

This chain links TRBV20-1 with TRBJ2-1, with TRBD1 identical over 9 bases. The CDR3 extends over 14 amino acids. Germline CDR1 reads DFQATT; CDR2 reads SNEGSKA (reference sequence). The J segment lost 7 bases and the V segment lost 3 bases, leaving 7 bases of the junction unmatched. The DNA of the CDR3 is TGCAGTGCTAGTGCGGACAGGGGCCGTAATGAGCAGTTCTTC. Translating it yields CSASADRGRNEQFF.

This clone appeared once. The V and J genes are TRBV7-2 and TRBJ2-1; D possibly corresponds to TRBD2 (5 bases). CDR1 is SGHTA, CDR2 FQGNSA, per germline. Trimming removed 5 bases at V and 10 bases at J, with 9 bases between. This CDR3 has 11 amino acids. The CDR3 region is CASSRAGEQFF. CDR3 in DNA: TGTGCCAGCAGCCGGGCGGGCGAGCAGTTCTTC.